This TCR beta chain was sequenced for a study of PD-L1 blockade in urothelial cancer. Across the whole study: Patients took up atezolizumab in 2014 at 1,200 mg intravenously every 3 weeks. Analyses used blood from 3 weeks (second dose) and 6 weeks after treatment start. Blood-derived samples held a median about 130,000 T cells. Patients had undergone 0 to 3 prior chemotherapy regimens.

Looked up from germline, CDR1 is SGDLS and CDR2 is YYNGEE. CDR3 length: 14 amino acids. Trimming pared 3 bases from V and 5 bases from J, leaving 15 bases between. Produced via immunoSEQ multiplex PCR; TCRdb's table is partial and in-frame only. The sample has tens of thousands of clones; roughly 90% are singletons. Time point of the sample: pretreatment peripheral blood. The receptor was isolated from a man between 65 and 80 years old with urothelial cancer. Here the sequenced sample was PBMCs, taken around atezolizumab (anti-PD-L1) treatment. The chain employs TRBV9 and TRBJ2-7; maybe TRBD1 (6 bases). The CDR3 DNA sequence: TGTGCCAGCAGCGCCACGGGACAAGGTCACGAGCAGTACTTC. It translates to CASSATGQGHEQYF.